This is a list of T cell receptor beta chains from one sample in a study of blood T cells in healthy people across ages. TCRdb redid the calling of the 5' RACE reads with MiXCR, one entry per CDR3 protein. Here the sample spans roughly 800,000 distinct CDR3 sequences, roughly 25% being singletons. These data also featured in a second study, about T cells of mothers and their children.

The sequencing input was blood. These TCRs come from a boy aged 5-17 years in good health. CDR3s include the opening cysteine and the closing phenylalanine or tryptophan. The D gene is left open where the match is weak. Clone sizes are given selectively: once, few, many, or a class where the clone is expanded.

D gene	V gene	clone size	J gene	CDR3 length	CDR3 DNA	CDR3 protein
TRBD1	TRBV11-1	NA	TRBJ2-3	14	TGTGCCAGCAGTTTCAGACAGGGGCTAGATACGCAGTATTTT	CASSFRQGLDTQYF
NA	TRBV24-1	few	TRBJ2-3	13	TGTGCCACCAGTGACACGCTCACAGATACGCAGTATTTT	CATSDTLTDTQYF
TRBD2	TRBV4-2	NA	TRBJ2-7	17	TGTGCCAGCAGCCAAGTCTCCGGGACTAGCGGTTCCTACGAGCAGTACTTC	CASSQVSGTSGSYEQYF
NA	TRBV7-2	few	TRBJ2-1	16	TGTGCCAGCAGCTTAGACGCAGCGACAAAATACAATGAGCAGTTCTTC	CASSLDAATKYNEQFF
TRBD2	TRBV7-8	few	TRBJ2-3	20	TGTGCCAGCAGCTTAGTGGTAATAGTGGCTAGCGGGGCGGACACAGATACGCAGTATTTT	CASSLVVIVASGADTDTQYF
TRBD1	TRBV7-2	few	TRBJ2-5	16	TGTGCCAGCAGCTTAGCGAGGGGGACAGGGGCAGAGACCCAGTACTTC	CASSLARGTGAETQYF
TRBD1	TRBV4-3	few	TRBJ1-5	17	TGCGCCAGCAGCCAAGAATTAGCAGGGGGTGGGGGTCAGCCCCAGCATTTT	CASSQELAGGGGQPQHF
NA	TRBV28	many	TRBJ2-5	13	TGTGCCAGCAGTTTAGTAGGGCTCGAGACCCAGTACTTC	CASSLVGLETQYF
TRBD1	TRBV10-3	once	TRBJ2-7	16	TGTGCCATCAGGGGCGCCGGGACAGGGGATCCCTACGAGCAGTACTTC	CAIRGAGTGDPYEQYF
NA	TRBV28	few	TRBJ2-5	14	TGTGCCAGCAGTACCCGGGCCCCCCAAGAGACCCAGTACTTC	CASSTRAPQETQYF
NA	TRBV27	few	TRBJ2-1	12	TGTGCCAGCAGTGAACTCGGCTATGAGCAGTTCTTC	CASSELGYEQFF
TRBD2	TRBV11-2	NA	TRBJ2-5	16	TGTGCCAGCAGCTTAGGTACAGCGGGAGAAATAGAGACCCAGTACTTC	CASSLGTAGEIETQYF
NA	TRBV11-1	NA	TRBJ1-1	15	TGTGCCAGCAGCTTATTATGGGGGGAGAACACTGAAGCTTTCTTT	CASSLLWGENTEAFF
TRBD2	TRBV19	NA	TRBJ2-5	14	TGTGCCAGTAGTGAACCGGGACTAGAAGAGACCCAGTACTTC	CASSEPGLEETQYF
NA	TRBV6-5	few	TRBJ2-4	13	TGTGCCAGCAGTTACTCATCGGGTTACATTCAGTACTTC	CASSYSSGYIQYF
TRBD2	TRBV12-3/TRBV12-4	NA	TRBJ2-1	16	TGTGCCAGCAGTCCAGGGACGGGCGGGAGTTGGAATGAGCAGTTCTTC	CASSPGTGGSWNEQFF
NA	TRBV30	few	TRBJ1-1	13	TGTGCCTGGGATATAGAAAGGGTAAATGAAGCTTTCTTT	CAWDIERVNEAFF
NA	TRBV24-1	few	TRBJ1-5	13	TGTGCCACCAGTGATTCCCCGAATCAGCCCCAGCATTTT	CATSDSPNQPQHF
NA	TRBV3-1	few	TRBJ2-5	18	TGTGCCAGCAGCCAAGCCCCTTTGTGGAGGGGGCTTGGGGAGACCCAGTACTTC	CASSQAPLWRGLGETQYF
TRBD1	TRBV29-1	NA	TRBJ2-3	16	TGCAGCGTTGGGGACACGGGGACAGGCGGCAAGGTTACGCAGTATTTT	CSVGDTGTGGKVTQYF
NA	TRBV20-1	NA	TRBJ2-7	10	TGCAGTGCTGGGACCTACGAGCAGTACTTC	CSAGTYEQYF
NA	TRBV12-3/TRBV12-4	NA	TRBJ1-1	14	TGTGCCAGCAGTTTAGTGGGGGGCGTAACTGAAGCTTTCTTT	CASSLVGGVTEAFF
NA	TRBV28	few	TRBJ2-6	14	TGTGCCAGCAGGCGCGGGTCCGGGGCCAACGTCCTGACTTTC	CASRRGSGANVLTF
NA	TRBV5-1	few	TRBJ1-2	14	TGCGCCAGCAGCATGGAACAGGCTAACTATGGCTACACCTTC	CASSMEQANYGYTF
NA	TRBV12-3/TRBV12-4	NA	TRBJ2-5	12	TGTGCCAGCAGTCGGGAAACGGAGACCCAGTACTTC	CASSRETETQYF
TRBD1	TRBV28	few	TRBJ2-7	14	TGTGCCAGCAGTTTACCCAGGGGGCCCTACGAGCAGTACTTC	CASSLPRGPYEQYF
NA	TRBV27	NA	TRBJ2-5	13	TGTGCCAGCAGGACTACACAGGGAGAGACCCAGTACTTC	CASRTTQGETQYF
NA	TRBV10-3	few	TRBJ2-5	12	TGTGCCATCAGTGCAGAACAAGAGACCCAGTACTTC	CAISAEQETQYF
NA	TRBV2	NA	TRBJ2-2	15	TGTGCCAGCAGTGAGTGGACTCCGAACACCGGGGAGCTGTTTTTT	CASSEWTPNTGELFF
TRBD2	TRBV4-2	NA	TRBJ2-7	15	TGTGCCAGCAGCCAAGTACCTAGCGGGAGTTCCGAGCAGTACTTC	CASSQVPSGSSEQYF
NA	TRBV6-5	NA	TRBJ2-7	15	TGTGCCAGCAGTCGACAGGTACTAGACTACTACGAGCAGTACTTC	CASSRQVLDYYEQYF
NA	TRBV6-6	NA	TRBJ1-3	15	TGTGCCAGCAGTCCGGCGGGGCGCGGTGGAAACACCATATATTTT	CASSPAGRGGNTIYF
TRBD2	TRBV20-1	few	TRBJ2-1	15	TGCAGTGCTAGAGATGGGACTAGCGGATACAATGAGCAGTTCTTC	CSARDGTSGYNEQFF
TRBD2	TRBV11-2	NA	TRBJ2-1	15	TGTGCCAGCAGCTTAAGCGGGAGCAAAGGGGATGAGCAGTTCTTC	CASSLSGSKGDEQFF
NA	TRBV21-1	NA	TRBJ2-5	15	TGTGCCAGCAGCAAAGCAGGAGGGGCCGGAGAGACCCAGTACTTC	CASSKAGGAGETQYF
TRBD2	TRBV27	NA	TRBJ2-7	14	TGTGCCAGCAGTTCCGGGGGGGTTGCCTACGAGCAGTACTTC	CASSSGGVAYEQYF
NA	TRBV20-1	few	TRBJ2-1	12	TGCAGTGCTAGTAGGGGGGGGAATGAGCAGTTCTTC	CSASRGGNEQFF
NA	TRBV5-1	NA	TRBJ1-1	15	TGCGCCAGCAGCTCTGTGACCGATATGAACACTGAAGCTTTCTTT	CASSSVTDMNTEAFF
NA	TRBV9	few	TRBJ1-4	16	TGTGCCAGCAGCGAGGCCTTAGGCGGATCGGGCGGAAAACTGTTTTTT	CASSEALGGSGGKLFF
TRBD2	TRBV15	few	TRBJ2-7	15	TGTGCCACCAGCAGAGAACTAGCGGCTTCCTACGAGCAGTACTTC	CATSRELAASYEQYF
NA	TRBV7-9	NA	TRBJ1-4	15	TGTGCCAGCAGCCTTAAAGGGGCTCCTAATGAAAAACTGTTTTTT	CASSLKGAPNEKLFF
TRBD1	TRBV18	NA	TRBJ2-1	15	TGTGCCAGCTCACCACAGACAGGGTCTACAAATGAGCAGTTCTTC	CASSPQTGSTNEQFF
NA	TRBV28	few	TRBJ2-1	12	TGTGCCAGCAGTACCGGGTCGCTTGAGCAGTTCTTC	CASSTGSLEQFF
TRBD2	TRBV27	few	TRBJ2-3	19	TGTGCCAGCAGTTTTGGATACGTAGATCCGGGACTAGCCCCAGATACGCAGTATTTT	CASSFGYVDPGLAPDTQYF
NA	TRBV7-9	NA	TRBJ1-6	14	TGTGCCAGCAGCTTAACGCCTCATAATTCACCCCTCCACTTT	CASSLTPHNSPLHF
NA	TRBV6-6	NA	TRBJ2-4	12	TGTGCCAGCAGTTACGGGGGGAACATTCAGTACTTC	CASSYGGNIQYF
NA	TRBV19	few	TRBJ1-1	13	TGTGCCAGTAGTATATTTGTGAACACTGAAGCTTTCTTT	CASSIFVNTEAFF
NA	TRBV2	NA	TRBJ1-5	12	TGTGCCAGCAGTGAAGGGCATTCGCCCCAGCATTTT	CASSEGHSPQHF
NA	TRBV4-3	NA	TRBJ2-2	14	TGCGCCAGCAGCCAGAAGAGGGTCCCCGGGGAGCTGTTTTTT	CASSQKRVPGELFF
NA	TRBV20-1	NA	TRBJ1-5	14	TGCAGTGCCCCCAAACCGGGCCTTAATCAGCCCCAGCATTTT	CSAPKPGLNQPQHF
TRBD2	TRBV4-3	NA	TRBJ2-1	16	TGCGCCAGCAGCCAAGTAAGCGCGGGAGGGCCATATGAGCAGTTCTTC	CASSQVSAGGPYEQFF
TRBD1	TRBV9	NA	TRBJ1-2	15	TGTGCCAGCAGCGTCGATTCAGGGGGCGCGTACGGCTACACCTTC	CASSVDSGGAYGYTF
NA	TRBV7-9	NA	TRBJ2-5	15	TGTGCCAGCAGCTCCGGAGTCCAACCTCTCGAGACCCAGTACTTC	CASSSGVQPLETQYF
NA	TRBV25-1	NA	TRBJ1-1	13	TGTGCCAGCCGCAGGGGACCTGACACTGAAGCTTTCTTT	CASRRGPDTEAFF
TRBD1	TRBV7-9	many	TRBJ2-7	18	TGTGCCAGCAGCCTATACCGGGACAGCGAACTTAAGTCCTACGAGCAGTACTTC	CASSLYRDSELKSYEQYF
NA	TRBV11-2	NA	TRBJ1-4	13	TGTGCCAGCAGCTTTGCGCAAAATGAAAAACTGTTTTTT	CASSFAQNEKLFF
TRBD1	TRBV7-2	NA	TRBJ2-1	16	TGTGCCAGCAGCTCAAAACAGGGGGCAAGCTACAATGAGCAGTTCTTC	CASSSKQGASYNEQFF
NA	TRBV20-1	few	TRBJ1-5	12	TGCAGTGCTAGTCGCCCTGAGCAGCCCCAGCATTTT	CSASRPEQPQHF
NA	TRBV28	few	TRBJ1-1	14	TGTGCCAGCAGTTTATTTGCCTCGAACACTGAAGCTTTCTTT	CASSLFASNTEAFF